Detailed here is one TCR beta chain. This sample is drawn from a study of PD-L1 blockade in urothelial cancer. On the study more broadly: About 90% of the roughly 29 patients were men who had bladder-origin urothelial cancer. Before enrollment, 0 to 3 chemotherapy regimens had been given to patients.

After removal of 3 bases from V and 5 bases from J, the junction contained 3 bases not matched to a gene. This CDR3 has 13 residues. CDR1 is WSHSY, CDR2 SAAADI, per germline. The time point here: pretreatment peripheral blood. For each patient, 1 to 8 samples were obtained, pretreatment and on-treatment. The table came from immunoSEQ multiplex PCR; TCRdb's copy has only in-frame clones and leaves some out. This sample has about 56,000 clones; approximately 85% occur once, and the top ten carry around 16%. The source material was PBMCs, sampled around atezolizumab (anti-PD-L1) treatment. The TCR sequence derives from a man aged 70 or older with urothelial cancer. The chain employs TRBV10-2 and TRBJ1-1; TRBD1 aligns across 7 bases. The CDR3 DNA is TGCGCCAGCAGTGATAGGGGGCGTACTGAAGCTTTCTTT. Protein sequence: CASSDRGRTEAFF.